The 32 T cell receptor beta chains below were found in one sample sequenced in a study of OX40 agonist ivuxolimab in advanced cancers. Only in-frame clones appear in the TCRdb table, and some are missing; sequencing was by immunoSEQ multiplex PCR. This table has approximately 61,000 clones, 80% to 95% appearing once. The sample in question was CD4+ or CD8+ T cells sorted from blood, obtained in a trial of the OX40 agonist ivuxolimab. These receptors came from an adult with an advanced solid tumor such as melanoma, head and neck, liver or kidney cancer.

The CDR3 reads CASSDPQRGYNEQFF. CDR3 nucleotides: TGTGCCAGCAGTGACCCCCAGCGGGGGTACAATGAGCAGTTCTTC. The rearrangement uses TRBV27 and TRBJ2-1; 8 nucleotides match TRBD2. The CDR3 has 15 amino acids. The V and J ends lost 5 bases and 4 bases, in that order; junction bases with no gene match: 7. CDR1 is MNHEY, CDR2 SMNVEV, per germline (reference sequence).

The chain combines TRBV5-1 with TRBJ2-7; D tentatively reads TRBD1 or TRBD2 (5 bases each). The V end lost 0 bases, the J end lost 4 bases, and 11 bases lay between the germline ends. The CDR3 is made up of 14 amino acids. The germline gives CDR1 SGHRS, CDR2 YFSETQ. As DNA, the CDR3 is TGCGCCAGCAGCTTGGTTTCTGGGGGATACGAGCAGTACTTC. It encodes CASSLVSGGYEQYF.

V gene TRBV13 combines with J gene TRBJ1-2, with a tentative D call TRBD1 (6 bases). V lost 0 bases and J lost 6, with 20 bases in between. Germline V CDR1 and CDR2: PRHDT, FYEKMQ (reference sequence). CDR3 size: 17 residues. CDR3 sequence: CASSLGRAGAGENGYTF. In DNA, the CDR3 is TGTGCCAGCAGCTTAGGCCGTGCCGGGGCAGGGGAGAATGGCTACACCTTC. The full variable domain, in which reference TRBV13 and TRBJ1-2 provide the parts outside the CDR3, is AAGVIQSPRHLIKEKRETATLKCYPIPRHDTVYWYQQGPGQDPQFLISFYEKMQSDKGSIPDRFSAQQFSDYHSELNMSSLELGDSALYFCASSLGRAGAGENGYTFGSGTRLTVV.

This chain joins TRBV4-2 and TRBJ1-2, with no clear D. Trimming shortened V by 0 bases and J by 8 bases, and 4 bases separated the two germline ends. The germline gives CDR1 LGHNA, CDR2 YNFKEQ. This CDR3 comprises 11 residues. In nucleotides, the CDR3 is TGTGCCAGCAGCCAAGATGCGGGCTACACCTTC. Its translation: CASSQDAGYTF.

V and J are TRBV5-4 and TRBJ1-2, with a possible D match to TRBD1 (5 bases). V was clipped by 6 bases and J by 1 base, with 10 bases between them. CDR3 length: 13 residues. The germline V gene encodes CDR1 SGHNT and CDR2 YYREEE (reference sequence). CDR3 loop: CASTKRGNYGYTF. CDR3 sequence (DNA): TGTGCCAGCACCAAGAGGGGTAACTATGGCTACACCTTC.

This chain links TRBV7-9 with TRBJ1-2; 9 nucleotides line up with TRBD1. Germline assignment: CDR1 SEHNR and CDR2 FQNEAQ (reference sequence). The CDR3 is 14 amino acids. The J segment lost 7 bases and the V segment lost 2 bases, leaving 5 bases of the junction unmatched. The CDR3 loop is CASSLKSTGGGYTF. The CDR3 region has the DNA TGTGCCAGCAGCTTAAAGTCGACAGGGGGTGGCTACACCTTC.

The chain couples TRBV7-8 to TRBJ1-5, with D perhaps TRBD1 (5 bases). V was trimmed by 3 bases and J by 2 bases, leaving 14 bases between them. Germline lookup yields CDR1 SGHVS and CDR2 FQNEAQ. The CDR3 consists of 16 residues. This CDR3 is CASSLLVRGGNQPQHF. CDR3 DNA sequence: TGTGCCAGCAGCTTGCTCGTTAGGGGTGGCAATCAGCCCCAGCATTTT.

The V call is TRBV19, the J call TRBJ2-2; D assignment may be TRBD1 or TRBD2 (5 bases each). The CDR3 consists of 15 residues. V lost 3 bases and J lost 7, with 15 bases in between. Germline CDR1 and CDR2: LNHDA and SQIVND (reference sequence). The CDR3, as DNA: TGTGCCAGTAGTATCCCCAGGGAGACCAACGGGGAGCTGTTTTTT. Its translation is CASSIPRETNGELFF.

This chain connects TRBV2 to TRBJ2-3; 7 nucleotides align to TRBD1. Germline CDR1 reads SNHLY; CDR2 reads FYNNEI. The CDR3 is made up of 15 amino acids. The J segment lost 0 bases and the V segment lost 4 bases, leaving 4 bases of the junction unmatched. The CDR3 sequence is CASSAGQLSTDTQYF. The DNA of the CDR3 is TGTGCCAGCAGTGCGGGACAGCTTAGCACAGATACGCAGTATTTT.

The genes are TRBV10-1 and TRBJ2-1; D tentatively fits TRBD1 or TRBD2 (5 bases each). Trimming left V 5 bases short and J 0 bases short, with 11 bases between. The CDR3 is 15 residues long. Germline-derived CDR1 and CDR2 are WNHNN and SYGVQD (reference sequence). The DNA of the CDR3 is TGCGCCAGCAGTCGGGACCCGAGCTCCTACAATGAGCAGTTCTTC. It yields the protein CASSRDPSSYNEQFF.

This chain uses TRBV7-8 with TRBJ2-2; 8 bases are shared with TRBD1. With 1 base clipped from V and 3 bases from J, the junction kept 7 bases outside the gene matches. This CDR3 has 17 amino acids. Germline V lookup: CDR1 SGHVS, CDR2 FQNEAQ. In DNA form, the CDR3 reads TGTGCCAGCAGCTTAGTGGAGGGACAGGCATACACCGGGGAGCTGTTTTTT. Translated: CASSLVEGQAYTGELFF.

The genes are TRBV4-2 and TRBJ1-4, with 7 bases fitting TRBD1. The CDR3 runs to 19 residues. From germline, CDR1 is LGHNA and CDR2 YNFKEQ. V dropped 1 base and J dropped 5; count of bases not matched to a gene: 16. The CDR3 sequence is CASSQGTGPLSIGNEKLFF. CDR3 coding DNA: TGTGCCAGCAGCCAAGGGACAGGCCCACTCAGTATAGGAAATGAAAAACTGTTTTTT.

The chain couples TRBV10-2 to TRBJ1-2; maybe TRBD1 (5 bases). There are 15 residues in the CDR3. Per the germline V gene, CDR1 is WSHSY and CDR2 is SAAADI. Trimming took off 2 bases at V and 4 bases at J, with 14 bases between the two ends. CDR3 loop: CASSEGALLSYGYTF. CDR3 in DNA: TGCGCCAGCAGTGAGGGGGCATTGCTGAGCTATGGCTACACCTTC.

This chain links TRBV27 with TRBJ2-1; D is undetermined. The V gene's germline CDR1 is MNHEY and CDR2 SMNVEV (reference sequence). V gave up 4 bases and J gave up 7 bases, with 5 bases separating them. The CDR3 is made up of 11 amino acids. CDR3 amino acids: CASSSGNEQFF. CDR3 nucleotide sequence: TGTGCCAGCAGTTCTGGGAATGAGCAGTTCTTC.

V usage is TRBV11-2 and J usage is TRBJ1-6; D unclear. V was pared by 5 bases and J by 0 bases, with 8 bases between. The CDR3 length is 15 residues. The germline V gene encodes CDR1 SGHAT and CDR2 FQNNGV. CDR3 bases: TGTGCCAGCAGCGTACTGAGCTCCTATAATTCACCCCTCCACTTT. It is translated as CASSVLSSYNSPLHF.

V is TRBV5-1 and J is TRBJ1-2; possibly TRBD1 for D (6 bases). In germline, CDR1 is SGHRS, CDR2 YFSETQ. The CDR3 is 14 residues long. V dropped 4 bases and J dropped 5 bases, with 15 bases sitting between them. The CDR3 DNA sequence: TGCGCCAGCAGCCCGGACAGAGGGGCGTATGGCTACACCTTC. This codes for CASSPDRGAYGYTF.

In its sample, this clone was seen once. The V call is TRBV7-9, the J call TRBJ1-1; 10 bases are shared with TRBD1. The CDR3 is 15 residues long. Trimming took 5 bases from V and 4 from J; bases not matched to a gene: 7. Germline CDR1 reads SEHNR; CDR2 reads FQNEAQ (reference sequence). CDR3 DNA sequence: TGTGCCAGCAGCCCGCCGGGACAGGGGACCACTGAAGCTTTCTTT. This gives the protein CASSPPGQGTTEAFF.

The gene calls are TRBV5-4 and TRBJ1-2; TRBD1 matches at 7 bases. J gave up 6 bases and V 0 bases, and 8 bases lay outside the gene matches. The CDR3 consists of 15 residues. Germline V lookup: CDR1 SGHNT, CDR2 YYREEE (reference sequence). The CDR3 DNA sequence: TGTGCCAGCAGCTTGGAAAGGGCAGGGGGTGATGGCTACACCTTC. Protein sequence: CASSLERAGGDGYTF.

The rearrangement uses TRBV7-9 and TRBJ1-2; D ambiguous. Trimming took off 3 bases at V and 4 bases at J, with 6 bases between the two ends. There are 12 residues in the CDR3. CDR1 is SEHNR and CDR2 is FQNEAQ in the germline V gene (reference sequence). The CDR3 loop reads CASSFNSYGYTF. CDR3 nucleotides: TGTGCCAGCAGCTTTAACAGCTATGGCTACACCTTC.

This chain joins TRBV2 and TRBJ1-1, with D unresolved. CDR3 length: 15 amino acids. Germline V gene sequence: CDR1 SNHLY, CDR2 FYNNEI. Trimming took off 6 bases at V and 10 bases at J, with 24 bases between the two ends. In DNA, the CDR3 is TGTGCCAGCAGCCTCCAAGGATCGGGCCCTGGGGTAGCTTTCTTT. Residues: CASSLQGSGPGVAFF.

The chain carries TRBV9 and TRBJ2-5, with 7 bases fitting TRBD1. The DNA end is a closer match to TRBJ2-7, so the J assignment may be wrong. This CDR3 has 15 residues. CDR1 and CDR2 (germline): SGDLS, YYNGEE. The CDR3: CASSVGDSAYYEQYF. The CDR3 bases are TGTGCCAGCAGCGTAGGGGACAGCGCCTACTACGAGCAGTACTTC.

This rearrangement joins TRBV5-5 to TRBJ1-5, with TRBD1 matching over 7 bases. J gave up 5 bases and V 1 base, and 6 bases lay outside the gene matches. Germline CDR1 SGHKS, CDR2 YYEKEE (reference sequence). The CDR3 extends over 15 amino acids. CDR3 protein: CASSLLGDSDQPQHF. The CDR3 DNA follows: TGTGCCAGCAGCTTGTTAGGGGACAGCGATCAGCCCCAGCATTTT.

The chain is built from TRBV7-9 and TRBJ1-2, with D maybe TRBD1 (5 bases). Germline values: CDR1 SEHNR, CDR2 FQNEAQ (reference sequence). The CDR3 has 14 residues. The V end was cut by 1 base, the J end by 8 bases, with 14 bases between. CDR3 nucleotide sequence: TGTGCCAGCAGCTTAGGGGGCCGGGGAGTAGGCTACACCTTC. This gives the protein CASSLGGRGVGYTF. Filled out from reference TRBV7-9 and TRBJ1-2, the complete variable domain reads DTGVSQNPRHKITKRGQNVTFRCDPISEHNRLYWYRQTLGQGPEFLTYFQNEAQLEKSRLLSDRFSAERPKGSFSTLEIQRTEQGDSAMYLCASSLGGRGVGYTFGSGTRLTVV.

The rearrangement links TRBV27 to TRBJ2-7; D is unclear. Trimming shortened V by 5 bases and J by 2 bases, and 10 bases separated the two germline ends. The germline CDR1 and CDR2 sequences are MNHEY and SMNVEV (reference sequence). The CDR3 length is 13 residues. The CDR3 sequence: CASSGTGAYEQYF. The CDR3 nucleotides are TGTGCCAGCAGTGGCACTGGTGCCTACGAGCAGTACTTC.

The chain carries TRBV7-8 and TRBJ1-4; 10 nucleotides agree with TRBD1. CDR1 SGHVS and CDR2 FQNEAQ come from the germline V gene. The CDR3 extends over 15 amino acids. The ends lost 3 bases at V and 2 bases at J; junction bases unmatched: 0. The CDR3 sequence is CASSLDRGTNEKLFF. The CDR3 nucleotides are TGTGCCAGCAGCTTGGACAGGGGGACTAATGAAAAACTGTTTTTT.

The chain employs TRBV11-2 and TRBJ2-3; unclear D gene. Germline V gene lookup returns CDR1 SGHAT and CDR2 FQNNGV. This CDR3 comprises 17 residues. Trimming removed 1 base from V and 4 bases from J, with 18 bases in between. Here the CDR3 reads CASSLGGAPLSSDTQYF. The CDR3 region has the DNA TGTGCCAGCAGCTTAGGCGGAGCTCCCCTCAGTTCAGATACGCAGTATTTT.

V and J are TRBV6-5 and TRBJ1-1; D not resolved. This CDR3 comprises 16 residues. Germline lookup yields CDR1 MNHEY and CDR2 SVGAGI. Trimming shortened V by 1 base and J by 0 bases, and 12 bases separated the two germline ends. The chain's CDR3 is CASSYYQAHMNTEAFF. CDR3 nucleotide sequence: TGTGCCAGCAGTTACTACCAGGCCCACATGAACACTGAAGCTTTCTTT.

The chain joins TRBV2 to TRBJ2-7; TRBD1 is a possible D gene (5 bases). V lost 1 base to trimming and J lost 3 bases, with 10 bases between them. In germline, CDR1 is SNHLY, CDR2 FYNNEI. The CDR3 has 14 amino acids. The CDR3 here is CASSEGRQNYEQYF. The CDR3 DNA is TGTGCCAGCAGTGAAGGGCGACAGAACTACGAGCAGTACTTC.

This clone occurred a few times. This chain uses TRBV7-8 with TRBJ1-1; tentative D call: TRBD1 (5 bases). CDR3 length equals 17 residues. CDR1 is SGHVS, CDR2 FQNEAQ, per germline. V was clipped by 5 bases and J by 0 bases, with 19 bases between them. The CDR3 region is CASSPSADSYMNTEAFF. In DNA form, the CDR3 reads TGTGCCAGCAGCCCAAGCGCAGACAGTTACATGAACACTGAAGCTTTCTTT.

This clone has a single count. The chain links TRBV7-2 to TRBJ2-5; possible D gene TRBD2, 6 bases. The J call may be faulty, since TRBJ2-7 better matches the DNA end. CDR3 length equals 15 residues. Germline V gene data show CDR1 as SGHTA and CDR2 as FQGNSA. The DNA for the CDR3 is TGTGCCAGCAGCCAAAGCGGGCCTTACTCCTACGAGCAGTACTTC. Translated: CASSQSGPYSYEQYF.

The CDR3, as DNA: TGTGCCAGCAGCTTAGGGTCGACAGCTTTCGTGGGAAACACCATATATTTT. It yields the protein CASSLGSTAFVGNTIYF. The genes are TRBV7-2 and TRBJ1-3, with D possibly TRBD1 on 5 matching bases. Deletions cut 1 base from V and 4 bases from J, with 17 bases between. Looked up from germline, CDR1 is SGHTA and CDR2 is FQGNSA. This CDR3 is built from 17 residues.

V gene TRBV27 combines with J gene TRBJ1-5; a possible D gene is TRBD1 (6 bases). From germline, CDR1 is MNHEY and CDR2 SMNVEV (reference sequence). This CDR3 comprises 18 residues. Trimming removed 0 bases at V and 5 bases at J, with 20 bases between. CDR3 sequence (DNA): TGTGCCAGCAGTTTATCAGCGACAATGGACAGAACGGATCAGCCCCAGCATTTT. Its translation is CASSLSATMDRTDQPQHF.